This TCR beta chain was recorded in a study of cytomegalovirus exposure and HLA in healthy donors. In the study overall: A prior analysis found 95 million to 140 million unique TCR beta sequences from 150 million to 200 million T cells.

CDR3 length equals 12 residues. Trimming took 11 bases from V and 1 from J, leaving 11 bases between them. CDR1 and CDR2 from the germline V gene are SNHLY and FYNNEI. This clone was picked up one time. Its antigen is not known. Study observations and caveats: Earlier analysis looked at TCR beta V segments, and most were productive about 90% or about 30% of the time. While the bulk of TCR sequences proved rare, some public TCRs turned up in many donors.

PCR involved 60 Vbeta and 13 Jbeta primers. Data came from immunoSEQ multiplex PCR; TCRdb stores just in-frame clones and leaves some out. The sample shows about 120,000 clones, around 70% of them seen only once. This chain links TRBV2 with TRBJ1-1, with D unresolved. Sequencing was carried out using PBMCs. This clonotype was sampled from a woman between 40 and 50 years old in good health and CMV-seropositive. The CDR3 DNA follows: TGTGCCCGAACAGAAACGAACACTGAAGCTTTCTTT. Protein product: CARTETNTEAFF.